A selection of T cell receptor beta chains follows, all from one sample in a study of CD8 T cells in Susac syndrome. TCRdb re-called the immunoSEQ multiplex PCR reads through MiXCR, storing one row per CDR3 protein. This table has 200,000 to 300,000 distinct CDR3 sequences, less than 96% appearing once. Specimen: CD4+ T cells from PBMCs. The receptors stem from a human donor with Susac syndrome. Both conserved end residues are part of each CDR3. The D gene is left open where the match is weak. Where a row states a size, it is once, few, many or the class of an expanded clone; other rows omit it.

abundance: .
j_gene: TRBJ2-5
v_gene: TRBV20-1
d_gene: TRBD2
CDR3aa: CSARTGTSGRDGQETQYF
CDR3nt: TGCAGTGCTAGAACCGGGACTAGCGGGAGGGACGGTCAAGAGACCCAGTACTTC

abundance: .
j_gene: TRBJ1-1
v_gene: TRBV5-1
d_gene: TRBD1
CDR3aa: CASSLGRGGMNTEAFF
CDR3nt: TGCGCCAGCAGCTTGGGCAGGGGGGGAATGAACACTGAAGCTTTCTTT

abundance: .
j_gene: TRBJ2-3
v_gene: TRBV4-2
d_gene: TRBD2
CDR3aa: CASSHLPSGGTDTQYF
CDR3nt: TGTGCCAGCAGCCACCTTCCTAGCGGGGGCACAGATACGCAGTATTTT

abundance: once
j_gene: TRBJ2-7
v_gene: TRBV9
d_gene: TRBD2
CDR3aa: CASSVWAGGSEQYF
CDR3nt: TGTGCCAGCAGCGTTTGGGCGGGAGGTTCCGAGCAGTACTTC

abundance: few
j_gene: TRBJ2-6
v_gene: TRBV7-8
d_gene: .
CDR3aa: CASSLITAAANVLTF
CDR3nt: TGTGCCAGCAGCCTGATAACAGCGGCCGCCAACGTCCTGACTTTC

abundance: .
j_gene: TRBJ2-3
v_gene: TRBV30
d_gene: .
CDR3aa: CASRASGDTQYF
CDR3nt: TGTGCCTCCCGAGCGTCGGGGGATACGCAGTATTTT

abundance: .
j_gene: TRBJ2-4
v_gene: TRBV5-1
d_gene: .
CDR3aa: CASSLETGIQNIQYF
CDR3nt: TGCGCCAGCAGCTTGGAAACAGGGATCCAAAACATTCAGTACTTC

abundance: .
j_gene: TRBJ2-5
v_gene: TRBV11-2
d_gene: TRBD1
CDR3aa: CASSLLTGTFETQYF
CDR3nt: TGTGCCAGCAGCTTATTGACAGGGACGTTCGAGACCCAGTACTTC

abundance: .
j_gene: TRBJ2-5
v_gene: TRBV20-1
d_gene: TRBD1
CDR3aa: CSAGQGQETQYF
CDR3nt: TGCAGTGCCGGACAGGGGCAAGAGACCCAGTACTTC

abundance: .
j_gene: TRBJ2-3
v_gene: TRBV28
d_gene: TRBD2
CDR3aa: CASRVAGNRNTQYF
CDR3nt: TGTGCCAGCAGGGTAGCGGGAAATCGGAATACGCAGTATTTT

abundance: .
j_gene: TRBJ1-1
v_gene: TRBV20-1
d_gene: .
CDR3aa: CSARDGNAEAFF
CDR3nt: TGCAGTGCTAGAGATGGAAACGCTGAAGCTTTCTTT

abundance: .
j_gene: TRBJ1-1
v_gene: TRBV21-1
d_gene: .
CDR3aa: CASAGTEAFF
CDR3nt: TGTGCCAGCGCGGGCACTGAAGCTTTCTTT

abundance: .
j_gene: TRBJ2-3
v_gene: TRBV28
d_gene: TRBD2
CDR3aa: CASSHAEREGPDTQYF
CDR3nt: TGTGCCAGCAGTCACGCGGAGCGGGAGGGCCCAGATACGCAGTATTTT

abundance: .
j_gene: TRBJ1-5
v_gene: TRBV30
d_gene: .
CDR3aa: CAWSVLTMGSNQPQHF
CDR3nt: TGTGCCTGGAGTGTACTGACCATGGGGAGCAATCAGCCCCAGCATTTT

abundance: .
j_gene: TRBJ2-5
v_gene: TRBV20-1
d_gene: TRBD2
CDR3aa: CSAQLAGVVETQYF
CDR3nt: TGCAGTGCTCAACTAGCGGGAGTGGTAGAGACCCAGTACTTC

abundance: .
j_gene: TRBJ2-7
v_gene: TRBV12-3/TRBV12-4
d_gene: .
CDR3aa: CASSSMGSGLRDYEQYF
CDR3nt: TGTGCCAGCAGCTCCATGGGGTCCGGACTTCGTGACTACGAGCAGTACTTC

abundance: .
j_gene: TRBJ2-1
v_gene: TRBV9
d_gene: .
CDR3aa: CASSARQRPNENNEQFF
CDR3nt: TGTGCCAGCAGCGCCCGACAGCGCCCTAACGAAAACAATGAGCAGTTCTTC

abundance: .
j_gene: TRBJ2-3
v_gene: TRBV15
d_gene: TRBD2
CDR3aa: CATSRGYILTSGMDTQYF
CDR3nt: TGTGCCACCAGCAGAGGTTACATTTTGACTAGCGGGATGGATACGCAGTATTTT

abundance: .
j_gene: TRBJ1-5
v_gene: TRBV2
d_gene: TRBD1
CDR3aa: CASSDGAGGPQHF
CDR3nt: TGTGCCAGCAGTGATGGGGCAGGGGGGCCCCAGCATTTT

abundance: .
j_gene: TRBJ1-1
v_gene: TRBV29-1
d_gene: .
CDR3aa: CSVRFGGGTEAFF
CDR3nt: TGCAGCGTTCGTTTCGGGGGCGGTACTGAAGCTTTCTTT

abundance: .
j_gene: TRBJ1-1
v_gene: TRBV30
d_gene: TRBD1
CDR3aa: CAWSATGLTRGNNTEAFF
CDR3nt: TGTGCCTGGAGTGCGACAGGGTTGACCAGGGGAAATAACACTGAAGCTTTCTTT

abundance: .
j_gene: TRBJ2-5
v_gene: TRBV20-1
d_gene: TRBD1
CDR3aa: CSPKPQGQETQYF
CDR3nt: TGCAGTCCTAAGCCACAGGGGCAAGAGACCCAGTACTTC

abundance: .
j_gene: TRBJ1-2
v_gene: TRBV6-5
d_gene: .
CDR3aa: CASRDGRNYGYTF
CDR3nt: TGTGCCAGCAGGGACGGACGGAACTATGGCTACACCTTC

abundance: .
j_gene: TRBJ1-1
v_gene: TRBV14
d_gene: .
CDR3aa: CASSQGGQGAFF
CDR3nt: TGTGCCAGCAGCCAAGGGGGGCAAGGAGCTTTCTTT

abundance: .
j_gene: TRBJ2-2
v_gene: TRBV5-1
d_gene: TRBD1
CDR3aa: CASSLETGGIGELFF
CDR3nt: TGCGCCAGCAGCTTGGAAACAGGGGGCATCGGGGAGCTGTTTTTT

abundance: .
j_gene: TRBJ2-7
v_gene: TRBV2
d_gene: .
CDR3aa: CASRRDGYEQYF
CDR3nt: TGTGCCAGCAGGAGGGACGGCTACGAGCAGTACTTC

abundance: .
j_gene: TRBJ2-3
v_gene: TRBV7-9
d_gene: TRBD2
CDR3aa: CASSRGTPGLGTDTQYF
CDR3nt: TGTGCCAGCAGCCGAGGGACCCCGGGACTAGGCACAGATACGCAGTATTTT

abundance: .
j_gene: TRBJ2-1
v_gene: TRBV3-1
d_gene: .
CDR3aa: CASSLTHEQFF
CDR3nt: TGTGCCAGCAGCCTCACCCATGAGCAGTTCTTC

abundance: .
j_gene: TRBJ2-4
v_gene: TRBV11-2
d_gene: .
CDR3aa: CASSLVRVGGLQYF
CDR3nt: TGTGCCAGCAGCTTAGTTCGGGTAGGGGGGCTTCAGTACTTC

abundance: .
j_gene: TRBJ1-2
v_gene: TRBV20-1
d_gene: .
CDR3aa: CSARVSSEEGYTF
CDR3nt: TGCAGTGCTAGGGTGTCGTCGGAAGAAGGCTACACCTTC

abundance: .
j_gene: TRBJ2-1
v_gene: TRBV2
d_gene: TRBD2
CDR3aa: CASRQKTSGSSEQFF
CDR3nt: TGTGCCAGCAGGCAAAAAACTAGCGGGAGCAGTGAGCAGTTCTTC

abundance: .
j_gene: TRBJ1-4
v_gene: TRBV13
d_gene: TRBD1
CDR3aa: CASSPDQGAKLFF
CDR3nt: TGTGCCAGCAGCCCGGACCAGGGGGCAAAACTGTTTTTT

abundance: .
j_gene: TRBJ2-1
v_gene: TRBV20-1
d_gene: .
CDR3aa: CSANRAAYNEQFF
CDR3nt: TGCAGTGCTAACAGGGCCGCCTACAATGAGCAGTTCTTC

abundance: .
j_gene: TRBJ1-2
v_gene: TRBV29-1
d_gene: .
CDR3aa: CSVEGGDGYTF
CDR3nt: TGCAGCGTGGAAGGGGGTGATGGCTACACCTTC

abundance: .
j_gene: TRBJ2-5
v_gene: TRBV6-1
d_gene: .
CDR3aa: CASSRDSGGQYF
CDR3nt: TGTGCCAGTTCACGGGATTCTGGGGGCCAGTACTTC

abundance: .
j_gene: TRBJ2-7
v_gene: TRBV7-9
d_gene: .
CDR3aa: CASSWPGAKTYEQYF
CDR3nt: TGTGCCAGCAGCTGGCCGGGGGCTAAAACCTACGAGCAGTACTTC

abundance: .
j_gene: TRBJ2-7
v_gene: TRBV5-1
d_gene: TRBD2
CDR3aa: CASSLESSGGTRQYF
CDR3nt: TGCGCCAGCAGCTTGGAGTCTAGCGGTGGCACCCGGCAGTACTTC

abundance: .
j_gene: TRBJ2-5
v_gene: TRBV7-6
d_gene: .
CDR3aa: CASSSGTRPETQYF
CDR3nt: TGTGCCAGCAGCTCCGGGACCCGACCGGAGACCCAGTACTTC

abundance: .
j_gene: TRBJ2-2
v_gene: TRBV5-1
d_gene: TRBD2
CDR3aa: CASTLAGGPGTGELFF
CDR3nt: TGCGCCAGCACCCTAGCGGGAGGGCCGGGCACCGGGGAGCTGTTTTTT

abundance: .
j_gene: TRBJ1-2
v_gene: TRBV18
d_gene: .
CDR3aa: CASSPNQWGAIGYGYTF
CDR3nt: TGTGCCAGCTCACCAAACCAGTGGGGTGCGATTGGATATGGCTACACCTTC

abundance: .
j_gene: TRBJ1-3
v_gene: TRBV4-2
d_gene: .
CDR3aa: CASSPHRDLGNTIYF
CDR3nt: TGTGCCAGCAGCCCTCACAGGGATTTAGGAAACACCATATATTTT

abundance: .
j_gene: TRBJ1-1
v_gene: TRBV29-1
d_gene: TRBD1
CDR3aa: CSAGWGATGLTEAFF
CDR3nt: TGCAGCGCCGGGTGGGGGGCGACAGGGCTTACTGAAGCTTTCTTT

abundance: .
j_gene: TRBJ2-1
v_gene: TRBV30
d_gene: .
CDR3aa: CAWKQGTSYNEQFF
CDR3nt: TGTGCCTGGAAACAGGGTACCTCCTACAATGAGCAGTTCTTC

abundance: once
j_gene: TRBJ1-4
v_gene: TRBV6-1
d_gene: .
CDR3aa: CASIRTLGATNEKLFF
CDR3nt: TGTGCCAGCATCCGGACGTTGGGGGCAACTAATGAAAAACTGTTTTTT

abundance: .
j_gene: TRBJ2-1
v_gene: TRBV30
d_gene: TRBD2
CDR3aa: CAWSVSSGSYNEQFF
CDR3nt: TGTGCCTGGAGTGTATCGAGCGGGAGTTACAATGAGCAGTTCTTC

abundance: .
j_gene: TRBJ1-2
v_gene: TRBV20-1
d_gene: TRBD1
CDR3aa: CSAQRDREGYGYTF
CDR3nt: TGCAGTGCCCAGCGGGACAGGGAGGGCTATGGCTACACCTTC

abundance: .
j_gene: TRBJ2-1
v_gene: TRBV20-1
d_gene: TRBD2
CDR3aa: CSATGLAGVNEQFF
CDR3nt: TGCAGTGCTACCGGACTAGCTGGTGTAAATGAGCAGTTCTTC

abundance: .
j_gene: TRBJ2-1
v_gene: TRBV20-1
d_gene: TRBD2
CDR3aa: CSASLALASGRDEQFF
CDR3nt: TGCAGTGCTAGTCTGGCGCTGGCTAGCGGGAGGGATGAGCAGTTCTTC

abundance: .
j_gene: TRBJ2-1
v_gene: TRBV7-8
d_gene: .
CDR3aa: CASTPLGGLEDEQFF
CDR3nt: TGTGCCAGCACACCTCTAGGGGGGCTGGAGGATGAGCAGTTCTTC

abundance: .
j_gene: TRBJ2-7
v_gene: TRBV16
d_gene: .
CDR3aa: CASSQDSPHSLTYF
CDR3nt: TGTGCCAGCAGCCAAGACAGTCCGCATTCCCTTACGTACTTC

abundance: .
j_gene: TRBJ2-6
v_gene: TRBV5-1
d_gene: .
CDR3aa: CASSSDTDNVLTF
CDR3nt: TGCGCCAGCAGCTCTGACACCGACAACGTCCTGACTTTC

abundance: .
j_gene: TRBJ1-5
v_gene: TRBV7-8
d_gene: .
CDR3aa: CASSLGSQLSNQPQHF
CDR3nt: TGTGCCAGCAGCCTAGGGAGCCAACTTAGCAATCAGCCCCAGCATTTT